This T cell receptor (beta chain) was profiled in a study of OX40 agonist ivuxolimab in advanced cancers. Study as a whole: Ivuxolimab, an agonistic anti-OX40 (CD134) antibody, was given to patients.

Study-level points and caveats: Undetermined was the antigen specificity of the expanded peripheral T cells.

Germline CDR1 and CDR2: SNHLY and FYNNEI. Between the trimmed V and J ends, which lost 6 bases and 10 bases, there was a span of 19 bases. The CDR3 is 15 residues long. Repertoires were generated with immunoSEQ multiplex PCR, while TCRdb's copy carries only in-frame clones and drops some. The sample has about 76,000 clones, 65% to 90% seen once. Notes on this clone: Its antigen is currently unknown.

The specimen comprised CD4+ or CD8+ T cells sorted from blood, sampled in a trial of the OX40 agonist ivuxolimab. The clonotype was recovered from an adult with an advanced solid tumor such as melanoma, head and neck, liver or kidney cancer. V is TRBV2 and J is TRBJ1-6, with a tentative D call TRBD1 (5 bases). CDR3 DNA: TGTGCCAGCAGCTCCTGGGACCAAAGCAACTCACCCCTCCACTTT. Its protein is CASSSWDQSNSPLHF. Full variable domain (outside the CDR3, taken from reference TRBV2 and TRBJ1-6): EPEVTQTPSHQVTQMGQEVILRCVPISNHLYFYWYRQILGQKVEFLVSFYNNEISEKSEIFDDQFSVERPDGSNFTLKIRSTKLEDSAMYFCASSSWDQSNSPLHFGNGTRLTVT.